The 18 T cell receptor beta chains presented below share a single source sample, sequenced in a study of blood T cell repertoires in COVID-19 (dated by TCRdb to about 2020). The library relied on the immunoSEQ multiplex PCR assay. TCRdb holds this immuneACCESS table with in-frame rearrangements only. Some clones are missing; in checked studies, unresolved V genes explain under half, and the rest has no known cause. The sample table shows a few hundred thousand clones, and around four fifths are seen once. 14% to 15% of the sample belongs to the ten largest clones. Sequenced sample: PBMCs or T cells enriched from blood (not recorded which). The origin of the receptors is a man aged 40-49 years who had recovered from COVID-19.

This chain connects TRBV27 to TRBJ2-1, with D perhaps matching TRBD1 (5 bases). The CDR3 runs to 15 residues. Germline CDR1 is MNHEY and CDR2 is SMNVEV (reference sequence). V shed 0 bases and J shed 1 base, with 7 bases lying between them. The CDR3 sequence is CASSLSAGSYNEQFF. CDR3 nucleotides: TGTGCCAGCAGTTTATCGGCAGGGTCCTACAATGAGCAGTTCTTC.

As DNA, the CDR3 is TGCGCCAGCAGCCGTAGCCTGGGTGCGGGGGGGACCCAGTACTTC. Translation gives CASSRSLGAGGTQYF. The chain has TRBV4-3 and TRBJ2-5; 8 nucleotides match TRBD2. Trimming removed 4 bases from V and 7 bases from J; junction bases left unmatched: 11. CDR1 and CDR2 (germline): LGHNA, YSLEER. The CDR3 consists of 15 residues.

The V gene is TRBV7-3, the J gene TRBJ2-3; perhaps TRBD2 as D (5 bases). The ends were cut back, 0 bases at V and 6 bases at J, with 10 bases in the middle. This CDR3 has 14 amino acids. Germline V gives CDR1 SGHTA, CDR2 FQGTGA. This CDR3 reads CASSLTGNRDTQYF. The DNA for the CDR3 is TGTGCCAGCAGCTTAACCGGGAATAGGGATACGCAGTATTTT.

The V and J genes are TRBV28 and TRBJ1-3; tentative D call: TRBD1 (5 bases). With 8 bases removed from V and 1 base from J, the gap between germline ends came to 18 bases. Germline CDR1 and CDR2: MDHEN and SYDVKM. This CDR3 has 16 residues. CDR3 bases: TGTGCCAGCGTGACCGGCCCAGGGCTTTCTGGAAACACCATATATTTT. Protein: CASVTGPGLSGNTIYF.

The V gene is TRBV6-5, the J gene TRBJ1-5; 9 bases are a match to TRBD1. Germline loops: CDR1 MNHEY, CDR2 SVGAGI. After removal of 4 bases from V and 7 bases from J, the junction contained 8 bases not matched to a gene. The CDR3 contains 15 residues. The CDR3, as DNA: TGTGCCAGCAGTTCAGCTACAGGGGGCGAACAGCCCCAGCATTTT. It encodes CASSSATGGEQPQHF.

The chain employs TRBV7-9 and TRBJ1-2; 9 bases match TRBD1. CDR3 length: 12 residues. The trim removed 3 bases at V and 12 bases at J, leaving 5 bases unmatched. The germline V gene encodes CDR1 SEHNR and CDR2 FQNEAQ (reference sequence). The CDR3 reads CASSFTGGENTF. The CDR3 DNA is TGTGCCAGCAGCTTCACAGGGGGCGAGAACACCTTC. Drawing the rest from reference TRBV7-9 and TRBJ1-2, the complete variable domain is DTGVSQNPRHKITKRGQNVTFRCDPISEHNRLYWYRQTLGQGPEFLTYFQNEAQLEKSRLLSDRFSAERPKGSFSTLEIQRTEQGDSAMYLCASSFTGGENTFGSGTRLTVV.

The V and J genes are TRBV9 and TRBJ1-2; D is possibly TRBD1 (5 bases). V lost 4 bases, J lost 4 bases, and 23 bases lay in between. Germline lookup yields CDR1 SGDLS and CDR2 YYNGEE. The CDR3 totals 17 residues. CDR3 DNA sequence: TGTGCCAGCAGCCCACATCCGACAGACCAGGGAGGCTATGGCTACACCTTC. It encodes CASSPHPTDQGGYGYTF. The whole variable domain, filled in from reference TRBV9 and TRBJ1-2, reads DSGVTQTPKHLITATGQRVTLRCSPRSGDLSVYWYQQSLDQGLQFLIQYYNGEERAKGNILERFSAQQFPDLHSELNLSSLELGDSALYFCASSPHPTDQGGYGYTFGSGTRLTVV.

The rearrangement links TRBV12-3 or TRBV12-4 to TRBJ2-3; D is unclear. V was clipped by 7 bases and J by 4 bases, with 6 bases between them. CDR3 size: 11 residues. The CDR3 sequence is CASTYADTQYF. The CDR3 DNA reads as TGTGCCAGCACCTATGCAGATACGCAGTATTTT.

The CDR3 DNA is TGTGCCTGGATTCAGGACAGAGCTGAAGCTTTCTTT. Protein product: CAWIQDRAEAFF. The V and J genes are TRBV30 and TRBJ1-1; TRBD1 is a possible D gene (6 bases). The CDR3 has 12 residues. CDR1 is GTSNPN and CDR2 is SVGIG in the germline V gene (reference sequence). Trimming removed 4 bases from V and 6 bases from J, with 12 bases in between.

This clone was picked up one time. This chain links TRBV21-1 with TRBJ2-7; the table's D call TRBD1 went unverified against the DNA. TRBV21-1 is deemed a pseudogene. The CDR3 consists of 16 residues. The CDR3 loop is CASSKRQGSVSYEQYF. For the CDR3, the DNA is TGTGCCAGCAGCAAACGACAGGGAAGTGTCAGTTACGAGCAGTACTTC.

The rearrangement uses TRBV28 and TRBJ2-7, with 10 bases aligning to TRBD1. The germline V gene has CDR1 MDHEN and CDR2 SYDVKM. The CDR3 is 17 residues long. With 9 bases clipped from V and 0 bases from J, the junction kept 14 bases outside the gene matches. The CDR3 sequence is CASRDRGWRASSYEQYF. CDR3 in DNA: TGTGCCAGTCGGGACAGGGGCTGGCGGGCGAGCTCCTACGAGCAGTACTTC.

The chain couples TRBV6-2 or TRBV6-3 to TRBJ2-5, with 12 bases identical to TRBD2. The ends lost 6 bases at V and 3 bases at J; junction bases unmatched: 14. The length of the CDR3 is 18 residues. Germline CDR1 and CDR2: MNHEY and SVGEGT. The DNA for the CDR3 is TGTGCCAGCAGACCTCTCCCGCCCCGACTAGCGGGAGAAGAGACCCAGTACTTC. It translates to CASRPLPPRLAGEETQYF.

This rearrangement joins TRBV21-1 to TRBJ2-2; TRBD2 reflects the table's D call only, with no check against the DNA. TRBV21-1 is termed a pseudogene. This CDR3 is built from 18 residues. CDR3 amino acids: CASSKGPPGGRGTGELFF. In DNA, the CDR3 is TGTGCCAGCAGCAAAGGGCCGCCGGGCGGGAGAGGCACCGGGGAGCTGTTTTTT.

The count of this clone is one. The CDR3, as DNA: TGTGCCAGCAGCTATAACAGGTTTATGGATTCACCCCTCCACTTT. Its protein is CASSYNRFMDSPLHF. The genes are TRBV5-4 and TRBJ1-6; tentatively, D is TRBD1 (5 bases). Trimming shortened V by 3 bases and J by 8 bases, and 15 bases separated the two germline ends. The CDR3 extends over 15 amino acids. Germline values: CDR1 SGHNT, CDR2 YYREEE (reference sequence).

This rearrangement joins TRBV27 to TRBJ1-2, with 9 bases fitting TRBD1. CDR1 is MNHEY, CDR2 SMNVEV, per germline (reference sequence). The CDR3 contains 15 residues. The trim removed 5 bases at V and 7 bases at J, leaving 11 bases unmatched. CDR3 in DNA: TGTGCCAGCAGTCCCGGACAGGGGATTTACGGTGGCTACACCTTC. Its translation: CASSPGQGIYGGYTF.

V usage is TRBV7-9 and J usage is TRBJ1-6; possibly TRBD1 for D (5 bases). The CDR3 loop spans 16 amino acids. The germline gives CDR1 SEHNR, CDR2 FQNEAQ (reference sequence). Trimming shortened V by 5 bases and J by 5 bases, and 16 bases separated the two germline ends. CDR3: CASSLSGGSNNSPLHF. The CDR3 DNA follows: TGTGCCAGCAGCCTATCGGGGGGTTCTAATAATTCACCCCTCCACTTT.

This clone occurred a few times. This chain connects TRBV30 to TRBJ1-5; D is perhaps TRBD1 (6 bases). In germline, CDR1 is GTSNPN, CDR2 SVGIG (reference sequence). Deletions cut 0 bases from V and 9 bases from J, with 12 bases between. The CDR3 length is 13 residues. DNA of the CDR3: TGTGCCTGGAGTGTGGGGGCGTGGGGGCCCCAGCATTTT. Encoded protein: CAWSVGAWGPQHF.

The V call is TRBV5-4, the J call TRBJ1-2, with a possible D match to TRBD1 (6 bases). The CDR3 runs to 15 residues. Germline V gene data show CDR1 as SGHNT and CDR2 as YYREEE (reference sequence). Trimming shortened V by 2 bases and J by 1 base, and 12 bases separated the two germline ends. The CDR3 loop reads CASSFAGVVNYGYTF. The CDR3, as DNA: TGTGCCAGCAGCTTTGCAGGGGTCGTTAACTATGGCTACACCTTC.